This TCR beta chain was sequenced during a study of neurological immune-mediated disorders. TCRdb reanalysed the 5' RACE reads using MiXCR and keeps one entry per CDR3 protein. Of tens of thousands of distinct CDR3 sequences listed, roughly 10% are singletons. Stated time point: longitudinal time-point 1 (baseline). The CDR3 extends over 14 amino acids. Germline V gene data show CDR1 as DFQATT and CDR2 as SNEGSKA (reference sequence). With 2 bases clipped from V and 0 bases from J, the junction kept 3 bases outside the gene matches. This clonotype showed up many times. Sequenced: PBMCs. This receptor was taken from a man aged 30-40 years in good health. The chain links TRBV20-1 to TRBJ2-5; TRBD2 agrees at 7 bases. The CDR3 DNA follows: TGCAGTGCTAGACTAGCGGCCAACCAAGAGACCCAGTACTTC. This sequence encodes CSARLAANQETQYF.